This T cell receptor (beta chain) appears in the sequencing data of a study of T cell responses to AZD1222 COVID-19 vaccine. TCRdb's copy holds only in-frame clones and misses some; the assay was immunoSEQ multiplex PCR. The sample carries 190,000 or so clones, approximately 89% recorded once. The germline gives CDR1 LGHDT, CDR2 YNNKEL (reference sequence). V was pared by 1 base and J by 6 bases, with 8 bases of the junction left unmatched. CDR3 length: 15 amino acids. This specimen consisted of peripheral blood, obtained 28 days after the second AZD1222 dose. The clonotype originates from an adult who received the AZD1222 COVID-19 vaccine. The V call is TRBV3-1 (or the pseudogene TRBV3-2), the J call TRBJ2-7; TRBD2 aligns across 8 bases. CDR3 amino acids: CASSQAIGRALEQYF. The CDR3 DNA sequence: TGTGCCAGCAGCCAAGCGATCGGGAGGGCCCTCGAGCAGTACTTC.